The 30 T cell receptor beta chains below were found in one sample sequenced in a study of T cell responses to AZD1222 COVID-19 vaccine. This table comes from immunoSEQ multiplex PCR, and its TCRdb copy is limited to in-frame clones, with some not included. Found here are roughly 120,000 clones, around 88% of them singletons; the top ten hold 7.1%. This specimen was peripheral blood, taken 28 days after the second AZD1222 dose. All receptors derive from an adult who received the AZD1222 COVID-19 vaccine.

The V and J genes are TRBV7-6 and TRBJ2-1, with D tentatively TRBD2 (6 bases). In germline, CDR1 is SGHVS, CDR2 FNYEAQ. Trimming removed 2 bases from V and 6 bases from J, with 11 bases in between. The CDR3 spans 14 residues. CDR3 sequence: CASSLIRGVNEQFF. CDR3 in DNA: TGTGCCAGCAGCTTAATCCGCGGGGTCAATGAGCAGTTCTTC. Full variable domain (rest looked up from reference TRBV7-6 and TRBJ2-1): GAGVSQSPRYKVTKRGQDVALRCDPISGHVSLYWYRQALGQGPEFLTYFNYEAQQDKSGLPNDRFSAERPEGSISTLTIQRTEQRDSAMYRCASSLIRGVNEQFFGPGTRLTVL.

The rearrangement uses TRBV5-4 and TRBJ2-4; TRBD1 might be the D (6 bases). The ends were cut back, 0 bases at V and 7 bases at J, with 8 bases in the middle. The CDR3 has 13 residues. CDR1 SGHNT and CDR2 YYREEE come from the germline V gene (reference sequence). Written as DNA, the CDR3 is TGTGCCAGCAGCTTGGCAGGGGCCAACATTCAGTACTTC. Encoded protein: CASSLAGANIQYF.

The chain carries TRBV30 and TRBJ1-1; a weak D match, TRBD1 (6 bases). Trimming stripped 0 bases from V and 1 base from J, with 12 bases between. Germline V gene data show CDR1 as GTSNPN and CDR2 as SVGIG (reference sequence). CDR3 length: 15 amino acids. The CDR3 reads CAWSVLGGPNTEAFF. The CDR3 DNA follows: TGTGCCTGGAGTGTACTGGGGGGCCCGAACACTGAAGCTTTCTTT.

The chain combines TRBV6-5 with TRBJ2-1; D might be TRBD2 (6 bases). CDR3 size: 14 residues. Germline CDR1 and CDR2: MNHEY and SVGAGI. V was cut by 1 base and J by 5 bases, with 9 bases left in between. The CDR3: CASSYWGENNEQFF. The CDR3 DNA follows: TGTGCCAGCAGTTACTGGGGGGAAAACAATGAGCAGTTCTTC.

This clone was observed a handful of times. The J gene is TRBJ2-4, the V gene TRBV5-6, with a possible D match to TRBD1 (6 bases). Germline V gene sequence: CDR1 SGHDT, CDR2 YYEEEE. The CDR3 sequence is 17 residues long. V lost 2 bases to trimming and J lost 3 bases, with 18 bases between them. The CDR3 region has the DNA TGTGCCAGCAGCTTAAGTTCGGCAGGGGTGGGCAAAAACATTCAGTACTTC. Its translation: CASSLSSAGVGKNIQYF.

CDR3 residues: CASSVGGLAGAYEQYF. The CDR3, as DNA: TGTGCCAGCAGCGTGGGGGGACTAGCGGGAGCCTACGAGCAGTACTTC. This chain uses TRBV9 with TRBJ2-7; 14 bases match TRBD2. Germline trimming cut 2 bases from V and 2 bases from J; bases unmatched to any gene: 3. There are 16 residues in the CDR3. In germline, CDR1 is SGDLS, CDR2 YYNGEE.

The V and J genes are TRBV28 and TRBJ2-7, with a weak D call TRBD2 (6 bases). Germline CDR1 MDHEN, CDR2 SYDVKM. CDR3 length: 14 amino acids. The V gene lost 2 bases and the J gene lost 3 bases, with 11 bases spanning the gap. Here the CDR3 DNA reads TGTGCCAGCAGTTTAACGGGACTCCTCTACGAGCAGTACTTC. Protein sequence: CASSLTGLLYEQYF.

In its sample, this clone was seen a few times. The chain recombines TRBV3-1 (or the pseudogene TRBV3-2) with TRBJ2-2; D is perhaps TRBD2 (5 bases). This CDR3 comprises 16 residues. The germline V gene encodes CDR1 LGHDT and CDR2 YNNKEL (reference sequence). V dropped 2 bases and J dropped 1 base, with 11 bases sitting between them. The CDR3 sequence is CASSQHSAMNTGELFF. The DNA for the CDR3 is TGTGCCAGCAGCCAACATAGCGCAATGAACACCGGGGAGCTGTTTTTT.

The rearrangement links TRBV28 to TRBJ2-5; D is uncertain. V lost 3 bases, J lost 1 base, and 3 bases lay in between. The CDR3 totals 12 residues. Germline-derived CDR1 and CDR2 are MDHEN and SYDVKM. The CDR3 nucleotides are TGTGCCAGCAGTTTGTCCCAAGAGACCCAGTACTTC. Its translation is CASSLSQETQYF.

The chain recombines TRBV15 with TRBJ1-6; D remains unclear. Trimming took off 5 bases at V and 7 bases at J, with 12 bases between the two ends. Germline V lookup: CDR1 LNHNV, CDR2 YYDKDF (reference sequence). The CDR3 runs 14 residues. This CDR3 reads CATSEFRGNSPLHF. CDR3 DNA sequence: TGTGCCACCAGCGAGTTTCGGGGAAATTCACCCCTCCACTTT. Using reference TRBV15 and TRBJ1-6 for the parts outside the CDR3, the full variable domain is DAMVIQNPRYQVTQFGKPVTLSCSQTLNHNVMYWYQQKSSQAPKLLFHYYDKDFNNEADTPDNFQSRRPNTSFCFLDIRSPGLGDTAMYLCATSEFRGNSPLHFGNGTRLTVT.

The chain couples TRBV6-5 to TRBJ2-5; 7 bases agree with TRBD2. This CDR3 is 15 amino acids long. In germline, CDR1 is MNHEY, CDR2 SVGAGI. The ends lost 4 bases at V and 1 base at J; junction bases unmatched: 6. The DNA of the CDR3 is TGTGCCAGCAGTTTGGCAGCGGGAATCCAAGAGACCCAGTACTTC. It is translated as CASSLAAGIQETQYF.

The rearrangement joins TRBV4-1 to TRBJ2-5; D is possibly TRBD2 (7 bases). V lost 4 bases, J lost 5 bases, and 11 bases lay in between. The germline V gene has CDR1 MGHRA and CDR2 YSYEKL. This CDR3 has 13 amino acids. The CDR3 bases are TGCGCCAGCAGCCTAAGGGGGGGGGAGACCCAGTACTTC. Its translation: CASSLRGGETQYF.

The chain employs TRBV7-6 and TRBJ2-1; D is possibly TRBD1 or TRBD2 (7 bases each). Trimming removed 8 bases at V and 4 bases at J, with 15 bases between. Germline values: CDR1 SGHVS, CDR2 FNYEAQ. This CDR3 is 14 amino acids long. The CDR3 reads CASQGGGPYNEQFF. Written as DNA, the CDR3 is TGTGCCAGCCAGGGGGGAGGGCCGTACAATGAGCAGTTCTTC. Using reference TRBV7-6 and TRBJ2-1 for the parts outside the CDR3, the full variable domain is GAGVSQSPRYKVTKRGQDVALRCDPISGHVSLYWYRQALGQGPEFLTYFNYEAQQDKSGLPNDRFSAERPEGSISTLTIQRTEQRDSAMYRCASQGGGPYNEQFFGPGTRLTVL.

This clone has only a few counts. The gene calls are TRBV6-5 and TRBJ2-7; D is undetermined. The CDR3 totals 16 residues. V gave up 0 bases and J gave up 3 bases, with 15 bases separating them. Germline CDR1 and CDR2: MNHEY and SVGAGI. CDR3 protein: CASSYSMLRSYYEQYF. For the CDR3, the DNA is TGTGCCAGCAGTTACTCGATGTTGAGGTCCTACTACGAGCAGTACTTC.

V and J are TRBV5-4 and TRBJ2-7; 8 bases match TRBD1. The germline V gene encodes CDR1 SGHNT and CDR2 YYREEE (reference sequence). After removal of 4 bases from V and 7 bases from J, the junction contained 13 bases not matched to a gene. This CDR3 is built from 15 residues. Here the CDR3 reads CASSPAGQGGREQYF. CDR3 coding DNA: TGTGCCAGCAGCCCAGCCGGACAGGGCGGCCGGGAGCAGTACTTC.

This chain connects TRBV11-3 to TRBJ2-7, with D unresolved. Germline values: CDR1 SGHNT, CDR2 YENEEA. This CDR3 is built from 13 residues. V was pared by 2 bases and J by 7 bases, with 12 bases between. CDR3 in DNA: TGTGCCAGCAGCTTACGGTCTGGGCTGGAGCAGTACTTC. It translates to CASSLRSGLEQYF. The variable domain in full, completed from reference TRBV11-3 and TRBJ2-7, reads EAGVVQSPRYKIIEKKQPVAFWCNPISGHNTLYWYLQNLGQGPELLIRYENEEAVDDSQLPKDRFSAERLKGVDSTLKIQPAELGDSAVYLCASSLRSGLEQYFGPGTRLTVT.

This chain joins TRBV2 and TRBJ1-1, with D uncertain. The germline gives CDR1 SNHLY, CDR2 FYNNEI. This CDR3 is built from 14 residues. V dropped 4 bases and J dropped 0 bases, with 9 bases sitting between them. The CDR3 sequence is CASSAEVVNTEAFF. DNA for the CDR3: TGTGCCAGCAGTGCCGAGGTGGTGAACACTGAAGCTTTCTTT. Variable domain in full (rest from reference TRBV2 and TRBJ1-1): EPEVTQTPSHQVTQMGQEVILRCVPISNHLYFYWYRQILGQKVEFLVSFYNNEISEKSEIFDDQFSVERPDGSNFTLKIRSTKLEDSAMYFCASSAEVVNTEAFFGQGTRLTVV.

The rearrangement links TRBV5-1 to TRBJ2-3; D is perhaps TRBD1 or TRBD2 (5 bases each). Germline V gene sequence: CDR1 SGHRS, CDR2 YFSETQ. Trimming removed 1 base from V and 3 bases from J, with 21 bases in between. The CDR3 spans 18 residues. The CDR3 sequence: CASSLYLQVSEGTDTQYF. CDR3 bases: TGCGCCAGCAGCTTGTATCTCCAGGTTTCCGAGGGGACAGATACGCAGTATTTT.

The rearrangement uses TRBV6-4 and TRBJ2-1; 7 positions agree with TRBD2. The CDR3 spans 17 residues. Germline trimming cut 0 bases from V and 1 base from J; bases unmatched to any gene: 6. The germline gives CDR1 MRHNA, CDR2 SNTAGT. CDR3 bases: TGTGCCAGCAGTGACTCAAGGCTGCGGGGGTCCTACAATGAGCAGTTCTTC. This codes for CASSDSRLRGSYNEQFF.

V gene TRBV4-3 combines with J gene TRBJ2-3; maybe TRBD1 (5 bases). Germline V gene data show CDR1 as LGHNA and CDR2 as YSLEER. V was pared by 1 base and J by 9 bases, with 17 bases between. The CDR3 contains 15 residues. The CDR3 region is CASSQGYLAPGTQYF. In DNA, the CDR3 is TGCGCCAGCAGCCAAGGGTATCTGGCACCAGGGACGCAGTATTTT.

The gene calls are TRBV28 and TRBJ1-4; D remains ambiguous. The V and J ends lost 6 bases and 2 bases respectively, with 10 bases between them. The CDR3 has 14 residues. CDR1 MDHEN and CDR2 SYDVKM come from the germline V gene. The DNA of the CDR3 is TGTGCCAGCAGCCTCAGGACCACTAATGAAAAACTGTTTTTT. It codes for CASSLRTTNEKLFF.

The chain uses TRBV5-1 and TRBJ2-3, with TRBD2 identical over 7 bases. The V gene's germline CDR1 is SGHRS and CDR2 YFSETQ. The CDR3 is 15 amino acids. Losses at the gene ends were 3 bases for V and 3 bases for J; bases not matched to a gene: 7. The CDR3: CASSSAAGVTDTQYF. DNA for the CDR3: TGCGCCAGCAGCTCTGCCGCGGGAGTGACAGATACGCAGTATTTT.

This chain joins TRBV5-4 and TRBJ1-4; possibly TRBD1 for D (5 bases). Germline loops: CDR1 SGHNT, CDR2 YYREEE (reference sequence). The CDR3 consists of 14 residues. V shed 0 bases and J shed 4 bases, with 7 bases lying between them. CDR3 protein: CASSLGGSNEKLFF. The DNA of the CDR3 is TGTGCCAGCAGCTTGGGGGGGAGTAATGAAAAACTGTTTTTT.

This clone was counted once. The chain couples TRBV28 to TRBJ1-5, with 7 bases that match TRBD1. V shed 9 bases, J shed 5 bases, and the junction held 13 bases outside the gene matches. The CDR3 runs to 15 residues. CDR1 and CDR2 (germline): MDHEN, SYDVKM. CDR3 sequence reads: CASLTRQGAYQPQHF. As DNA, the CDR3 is TGTGCCAGTCTTACTAGACAGGGAGCTTATCAGCCCCAGCATTTT.

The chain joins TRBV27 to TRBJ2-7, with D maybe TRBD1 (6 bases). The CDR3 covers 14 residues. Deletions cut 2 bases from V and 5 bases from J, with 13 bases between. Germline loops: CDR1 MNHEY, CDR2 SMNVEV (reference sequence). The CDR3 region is CASSLNQGLDEQYF. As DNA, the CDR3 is TGTGCCAGCAGTTTAAATCAGGGGCTGGACGAGCAGTACTTC.

CDR3 protein: CASSSSPGGRYTEAFF. The CDR3 DNA sequence: TGTGCCAGCAGCTCCTCACCAGGTGGTCGGTACACTGAAGCTTTCTTT. The chain links TRBV5-5 to TRBJ1-1, with D hard to call. Between the trimmed V and J ends, which lost 3 bases and 3 bases, there was a span of 18 bases. The CDR3 covers 16 residues. CDR1 and CDR2 from the germline V gene are SGHKS and YYEKEE (reference sequence).

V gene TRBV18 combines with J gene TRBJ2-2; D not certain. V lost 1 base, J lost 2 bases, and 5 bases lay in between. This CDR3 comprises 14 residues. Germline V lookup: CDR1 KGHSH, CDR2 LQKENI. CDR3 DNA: TGTGCCAGCTCACCACTGCCTAACACCGGGGAGCTGTTTTTT. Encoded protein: CASSPLPNTGELFF. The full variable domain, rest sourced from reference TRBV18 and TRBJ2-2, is NAGVMQNPRHLVRRRGQEARLRCSPMKGHSHVYWYRQLPEEGLKFMVYLQKENIIDESGMPKERFSAEFPKEGPSILRIQQVVRGDSAAYFCASSPLPNTGELFFGEGSRLTVL.

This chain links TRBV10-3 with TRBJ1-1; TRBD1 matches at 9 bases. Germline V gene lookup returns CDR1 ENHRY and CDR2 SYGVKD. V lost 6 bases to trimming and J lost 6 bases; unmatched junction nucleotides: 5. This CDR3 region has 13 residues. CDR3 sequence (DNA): TGTGCCATCAGCATACAGGGGGCTGCTGAAGCTTTCTTT. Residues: CAISIQGAAEAFF.

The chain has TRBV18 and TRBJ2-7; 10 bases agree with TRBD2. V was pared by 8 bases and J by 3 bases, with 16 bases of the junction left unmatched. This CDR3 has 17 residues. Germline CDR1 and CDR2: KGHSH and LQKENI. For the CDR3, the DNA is TGTGCCAGCGTAAAGCATATGATAAGCGGGAGGGTCTACGAGCAGTACTTC. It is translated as CASVKHMISGRVYEQYF.

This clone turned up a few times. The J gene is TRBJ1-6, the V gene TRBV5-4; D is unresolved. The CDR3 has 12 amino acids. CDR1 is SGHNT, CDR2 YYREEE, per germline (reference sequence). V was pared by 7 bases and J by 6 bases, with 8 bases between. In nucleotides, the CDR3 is TGTGCCAGCCATGTAGGTAATTCACCCCTCCACTTT. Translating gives CASHVGNSPLHF.